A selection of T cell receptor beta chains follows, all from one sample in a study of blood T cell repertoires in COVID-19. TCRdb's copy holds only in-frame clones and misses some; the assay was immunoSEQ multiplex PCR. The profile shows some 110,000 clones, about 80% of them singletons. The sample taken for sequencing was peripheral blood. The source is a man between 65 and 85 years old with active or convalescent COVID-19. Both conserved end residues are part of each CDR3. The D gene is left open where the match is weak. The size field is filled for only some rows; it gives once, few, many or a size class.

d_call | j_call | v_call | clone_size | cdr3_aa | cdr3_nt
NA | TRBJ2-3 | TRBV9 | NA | CASSPVDRRRSSTDTQYF | TGTGCCAGCAGCCCCGTTGACAGGCGCCGGAGTAGCACAGATACGCAGTATTTT
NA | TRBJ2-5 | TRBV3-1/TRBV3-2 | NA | CASSQERRMKTQYF | TGTGCCAGCAGCCAAGAACGTAGAATGAAGACCCAGTACTTC
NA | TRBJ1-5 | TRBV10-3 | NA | CAIRQGSCNQPQHF | TGTGCCATCAGGCAGGGGAGTTGCAATCAGCCCCAGCATTTT
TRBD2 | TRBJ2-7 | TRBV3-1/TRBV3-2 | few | CASNLAGTYEQYF | TGTGCCAGCAACTTAGCGGGAACCTACGAGCAGTACTTC
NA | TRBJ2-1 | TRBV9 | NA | CASSVDGLLREQFF | TGTGCCAGCAGCGTAGATGGGCTCCTGCGCGAGCAGTTCTTC
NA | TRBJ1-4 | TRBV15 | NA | CATMRGPGEKLFF | TGTGCCACCATGCGCGGTCCTGGCGAAAAACTGTTTTTT
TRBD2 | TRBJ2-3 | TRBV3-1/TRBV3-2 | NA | CASSPGLAGGPSTDTQYF | TGTGCCAGCAGCCCAGGCTTAGCGGGGGGTCCTAGCACAGATACGCAGTATTTT
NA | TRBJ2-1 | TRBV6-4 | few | CASSEMSKPYNEQFF | TGTGCCAGCAGTGAAATGTCCAAGCCCTACAATGAGCAGTTCTTC
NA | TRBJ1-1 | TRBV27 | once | CASSFISGAEGTEAFF | TGTGCCAGCAGTTTCATTTCAGGGGCCGAGGGCACTGAAGCTTTCTTT
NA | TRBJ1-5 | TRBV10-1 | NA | CASSEPGPLPGGDQPQHF | TGCGCCAGCAGTGAGCCGGGACCGCTACCGGGGGGCGATCAGCCCCAGCATTTT
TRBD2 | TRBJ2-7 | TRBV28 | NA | CASSHSRGRAYEQYF | TGTGCCAGCAGTCATTCGCGCGGGAGGGCCTACGAGCAGTACTTC
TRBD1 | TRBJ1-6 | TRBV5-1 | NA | CASSLGDRNNSPLHF | TGCGCCAGCAGCTTGGGGGACAGAAATAATTCACCCCTCCACTTT
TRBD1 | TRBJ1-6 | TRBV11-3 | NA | CASSQRTGSYNSPLHF | TGTGCCAGCAGTCAAAGGACAGGCTCCTATAATTCACCCCTCCACTTT
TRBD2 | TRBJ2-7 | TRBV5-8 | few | CASSLGIAGGTYEQYF | TGTGCCAGCAGCTTGGGGATAGCGGGGGGTACCTACGAGCAGTACTTC
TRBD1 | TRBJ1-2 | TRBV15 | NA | CATSRGGQGVGYTF | TGTGCCACCAGCAGAGGGGGACAGGGTGTTGGCTACACCTTC
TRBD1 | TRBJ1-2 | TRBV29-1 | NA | CSGGTGSDGYTF | TGCAGCGGCGGGACAGGTTCCGATGGCTACACCTTC
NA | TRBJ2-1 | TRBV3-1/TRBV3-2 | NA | CASSQVGGREQFF | TGTGCCAGCAGCCAAGTTGGAGGGCGGGAGCAGTTCTTC
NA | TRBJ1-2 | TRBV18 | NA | CASSPPWGVDGYTF | TGTGCCAGCTCACCCCCCTGGGGGGTAGATGGCTACACCTTC
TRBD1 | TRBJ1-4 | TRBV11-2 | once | CASSSDRVGNEKLFF | TGTGCCAGCAGCAGCGACAGGGTCGGAAATGAAAAACTGTTTTTT
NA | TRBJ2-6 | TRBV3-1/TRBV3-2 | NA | CASSQGGRGRPGANVLTF | TGTGCCAGCAGCCAAGGCGGCAGGGGAAGGCCTGGGGCCAACGTCCTGACTTTC
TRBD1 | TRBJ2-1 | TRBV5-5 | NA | CASSGNRGTYNEQFF | TGTGCCAGCAGCGGCAACAGGGGTACCTACAATGAGCAGTTCTTC
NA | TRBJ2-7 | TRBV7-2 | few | CASSLDLHEQYF | TGTGCCAGCAGCTTAGATCTCCACGAGCAGTACTTC
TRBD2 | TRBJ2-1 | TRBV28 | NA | CASSQRVAGSYNEQFF | TGTGCCAGCAGTCAGCGGGTAGCGGGATCATACAATGAGCAGTTCTTC
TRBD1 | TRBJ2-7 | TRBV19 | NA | CASSSDRNLYEQYF | TGTGCCAGTAGTTCGGACAGGAATTTGTACGAGCAGTACTTC
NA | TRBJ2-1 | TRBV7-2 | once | CASSLGTTRRLEQFF | TGTGCCAGCAGCTTAGGGACTACCCGTAGGCTTGAGCAGTTCTTC
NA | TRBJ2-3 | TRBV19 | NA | CASRYRAGDTQYF | TGTGCCAGTAGATACAGGGCCGGGGATACGCAGTATTTT
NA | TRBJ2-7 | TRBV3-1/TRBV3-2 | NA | CASSHSSGTGEQYF | TGTGCCAGCAGCCACTCTAGCGGGACAGGCGAGCAGTACTTC
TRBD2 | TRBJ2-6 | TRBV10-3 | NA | CAISETGRAASGANVLTF | TGTGCCATCAGTGAGACCGGGAGGGCGGCATCTGGGGCCAACGTCCTGACTTTC
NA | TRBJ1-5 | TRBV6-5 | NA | CVTGGNSNQPQHF | TGTGTCACCGGCGGAAACAGCAATCAGCCCCAGCATTTT
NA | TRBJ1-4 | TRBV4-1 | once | CASTIQPGRGREKLFF | TGCGCCAGCACCATACAGCCAGGGCGAGGGAGGGAAAAACTGTTTTTT
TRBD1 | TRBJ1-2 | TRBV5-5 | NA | CASRWRQGDGYTF | TGTGCCAGCAGATGGCGACAGGGGGATGGCTACACCTTC
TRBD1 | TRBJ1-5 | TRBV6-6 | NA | CASSPGQGNQPQHF | TGTGCCAGCAGCCCAGGACAGGGCAATCAGCCCCAGCATTTT
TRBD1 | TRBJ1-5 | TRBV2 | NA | CASRRTGTGVMSQHF | TGTGCCAGCAGGAGAACCGGGACAGGGGTTATGTCCCAGCATTTT
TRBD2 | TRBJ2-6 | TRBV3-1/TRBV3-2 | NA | CASSPTSGGYSGANVLTF | TGTGCCAGCAGCCCGACTAGCGGGGGGTACTCTGGGGCCAACGTCCTGACTTTC
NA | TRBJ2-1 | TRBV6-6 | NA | CASRPLTRSYNEQFF | TGTGCCAGCAGGCCCCTGACTCGCTCCTACAATGAGCAGTTCTTC
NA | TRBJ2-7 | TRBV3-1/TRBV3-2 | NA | CASSLLGEENEQYF | TGTGCCAGCAGCCTATTGGGGGAGGAAAACGAGCAGTACTTC
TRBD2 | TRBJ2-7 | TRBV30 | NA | CAWSHTGGYEQYF | TGTGCCTGGAGTCACACCGGGGGGTACGAGCAGTACTTC
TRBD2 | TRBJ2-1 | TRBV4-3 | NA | CASSPGLAGREQFF | TGCGCCAGCAGCCCGGGACTAGCGGGGAGAGAGCAGTTCTTC
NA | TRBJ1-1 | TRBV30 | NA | CAWSVLVRLNTEAFF | TGTGCCTGGAGTGTACTTGTCAGGTTGAACACTGAAGCTTTCTTT
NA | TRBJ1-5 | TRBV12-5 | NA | CASGLSPTGDNQPQHF | TGTGCTAGTGGTTTGTCCCCGACAGGAGACAATCAGCCCCAGCATTTT
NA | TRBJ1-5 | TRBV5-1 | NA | CASRTDRNQPQHF | TGCGCCAGCAGAACGGACAGAAATCAGCCCCAGCATTTT
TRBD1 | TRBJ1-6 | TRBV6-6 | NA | CASSNTGADNSPLHF | TGTGCCAGCAGTAATACAGGGGCCGATAATTCACCCCTCCACTTT
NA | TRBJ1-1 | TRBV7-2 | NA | CASSPPYTMNTEAFF | TGTGCCAGCAGCCCCCCCTATACTATGAACACTGAAGCTTTCTTT
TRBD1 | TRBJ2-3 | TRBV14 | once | CASSQGQGAADTQYF | TGTGCCAGCAGCCAAGGACAGGGGGCCGCAGATACGCAGTATTTT
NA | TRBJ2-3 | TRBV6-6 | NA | CASQQGRYTDTQYF | TGTGCCAGTCAACAGGGGAGGTACACAGATACGCAGTATTTT